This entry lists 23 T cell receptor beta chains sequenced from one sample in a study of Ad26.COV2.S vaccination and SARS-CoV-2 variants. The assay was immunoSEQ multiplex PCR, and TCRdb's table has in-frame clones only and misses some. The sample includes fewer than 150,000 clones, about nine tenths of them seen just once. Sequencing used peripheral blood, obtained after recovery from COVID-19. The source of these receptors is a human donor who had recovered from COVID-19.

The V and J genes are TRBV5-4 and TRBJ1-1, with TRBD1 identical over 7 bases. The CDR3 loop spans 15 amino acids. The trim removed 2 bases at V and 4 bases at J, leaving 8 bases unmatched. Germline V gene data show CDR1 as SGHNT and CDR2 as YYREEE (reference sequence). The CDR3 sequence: CASSLNRGEGTEAFF. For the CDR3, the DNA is TGTGCCAGCAGCTTAAACAGGGGTGAGGGCACTGAAGCTTTCTTT.

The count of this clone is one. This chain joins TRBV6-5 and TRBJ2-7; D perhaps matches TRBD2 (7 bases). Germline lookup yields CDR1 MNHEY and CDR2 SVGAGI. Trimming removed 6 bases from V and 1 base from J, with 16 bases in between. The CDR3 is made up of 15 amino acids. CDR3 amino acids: CASSRVGRGSYEQYF. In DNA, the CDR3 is TGTGCCAGCAGCCGCGTGGGGAGGGGGTCCTACGAGCAGTACTTC.

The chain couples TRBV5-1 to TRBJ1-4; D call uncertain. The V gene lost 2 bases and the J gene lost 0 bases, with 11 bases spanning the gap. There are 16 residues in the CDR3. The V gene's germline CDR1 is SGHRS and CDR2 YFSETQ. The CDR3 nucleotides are TGCGCCAGCAGCTTTGGACGCAGTACAACTAATGAAAAACTGTTTTTT. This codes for CASSFGRSTTNEKLFF.

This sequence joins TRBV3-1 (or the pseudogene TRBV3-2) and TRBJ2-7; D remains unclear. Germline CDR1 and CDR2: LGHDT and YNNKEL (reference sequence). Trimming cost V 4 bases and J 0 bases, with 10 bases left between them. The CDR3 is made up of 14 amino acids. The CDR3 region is CASSPRASSYEQYF. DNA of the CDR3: TGTGCCAGCAGCCCCCGGGCATCCTCCTACGAGCAGTACTTC.

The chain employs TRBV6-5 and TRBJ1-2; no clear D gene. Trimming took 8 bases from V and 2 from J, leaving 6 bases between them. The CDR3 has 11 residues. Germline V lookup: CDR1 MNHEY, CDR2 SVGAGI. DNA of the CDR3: TGTGCCAGCTACAACAACTATGGCTACACCTTC. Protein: CASYNNYGYTF.

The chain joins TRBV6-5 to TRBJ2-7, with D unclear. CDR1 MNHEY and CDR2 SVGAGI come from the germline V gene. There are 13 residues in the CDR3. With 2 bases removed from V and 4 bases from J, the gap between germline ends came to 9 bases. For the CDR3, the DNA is TGTGCCAGCAGTTACGGAGTAGGGTACGAGCAGTACTTC. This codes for CASSYGVGYEQYF.

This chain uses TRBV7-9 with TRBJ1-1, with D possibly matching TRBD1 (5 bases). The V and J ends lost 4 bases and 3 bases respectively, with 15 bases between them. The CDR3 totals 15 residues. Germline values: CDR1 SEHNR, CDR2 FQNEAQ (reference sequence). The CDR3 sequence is CASSSNRDEHTEAFF. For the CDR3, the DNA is TGTGCCAGCAGCTCCAATCGGGACGAACACACTGAAGCTTTCTTT.

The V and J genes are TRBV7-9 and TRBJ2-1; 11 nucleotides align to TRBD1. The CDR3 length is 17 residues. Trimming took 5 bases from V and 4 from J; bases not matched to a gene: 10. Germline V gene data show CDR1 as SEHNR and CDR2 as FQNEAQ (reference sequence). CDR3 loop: CASSPLGGQGVYNEQFF. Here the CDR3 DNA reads TGTGCCAGCAGCCCCCTAGGGGGACAGGGGGTTTACAATGAGCAGTTCTTC.

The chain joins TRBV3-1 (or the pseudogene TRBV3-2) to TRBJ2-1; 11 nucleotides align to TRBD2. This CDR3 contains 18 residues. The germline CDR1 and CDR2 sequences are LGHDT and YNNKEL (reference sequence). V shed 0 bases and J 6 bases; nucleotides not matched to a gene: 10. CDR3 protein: CASSQDTHTSGGGNEQFF. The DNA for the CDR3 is TGTGCCAGCAGCCAAGATACCCACACTAGCGGGGGTGGCAATGAGCAGTTCTTC.

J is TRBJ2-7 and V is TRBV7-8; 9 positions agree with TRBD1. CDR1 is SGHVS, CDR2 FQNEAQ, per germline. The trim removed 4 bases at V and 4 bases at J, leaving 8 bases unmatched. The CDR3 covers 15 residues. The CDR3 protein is CASSSGTGGSYEQYF. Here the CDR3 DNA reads TGTGCCAGCAGCTCCGGAACAGGGGGCTCGTACGAGCAGTACTTC.

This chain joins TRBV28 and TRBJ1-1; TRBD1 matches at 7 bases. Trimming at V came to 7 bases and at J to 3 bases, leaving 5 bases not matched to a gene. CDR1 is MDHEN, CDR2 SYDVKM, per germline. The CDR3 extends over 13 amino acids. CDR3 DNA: TGTGCCAGCATTCTCCAGGGGGACACTGAAGCTTTCTTT. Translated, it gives CASILQGDTEAFF.

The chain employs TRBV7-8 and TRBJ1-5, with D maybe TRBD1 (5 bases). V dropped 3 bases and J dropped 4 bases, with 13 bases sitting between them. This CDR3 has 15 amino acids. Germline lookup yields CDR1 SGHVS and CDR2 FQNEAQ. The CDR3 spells CASSLAPEGNQPQHF. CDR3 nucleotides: TGTGCCAGCAGCTTGGCCCCGGAGGGGAATCAGCCCCAGCATTTT.

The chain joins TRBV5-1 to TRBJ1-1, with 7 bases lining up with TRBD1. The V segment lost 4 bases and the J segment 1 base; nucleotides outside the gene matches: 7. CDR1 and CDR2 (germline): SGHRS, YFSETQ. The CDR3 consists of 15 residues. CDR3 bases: TGCGCCAGCAGCACAGACGGGACAGCGAACACTGAAGCTTTCTTT. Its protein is CASSTDGTANTEAFF.

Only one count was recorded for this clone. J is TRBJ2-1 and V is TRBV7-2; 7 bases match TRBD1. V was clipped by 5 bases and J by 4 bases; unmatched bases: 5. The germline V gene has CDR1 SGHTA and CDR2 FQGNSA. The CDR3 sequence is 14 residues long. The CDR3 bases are TGTGCCAGCAGCCCGCGGACAGGATACAATGAGCAGTTCTTC. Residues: CASSPRTGYNEQFF.

The CDR3, as DNA: TGTGCCAGCAAACCGGGGACCTCCGCAGATACGCAGTATTTT. This translates into CASKPGTSADTQYF. The genes are TRBV9 and TRBJ2-3; either TRBD1 or TRBD2 may supply D (5 bases each). Germline CDR1 reads SGDLS; CDR2 reads YYNGEE. V was trimmed by 6 bases and J by 4 bases, leaving 15 bases between them. This CDR3 is 14 amino acids long.

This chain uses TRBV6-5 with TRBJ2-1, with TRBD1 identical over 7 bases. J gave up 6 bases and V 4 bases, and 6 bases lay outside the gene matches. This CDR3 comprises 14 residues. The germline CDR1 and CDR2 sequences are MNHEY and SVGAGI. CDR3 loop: CASSLPGQVNEQFF. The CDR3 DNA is TGTGCCAGCAGTTTGCCCGGACAGGTCAATGAGCAGTTCTTC.

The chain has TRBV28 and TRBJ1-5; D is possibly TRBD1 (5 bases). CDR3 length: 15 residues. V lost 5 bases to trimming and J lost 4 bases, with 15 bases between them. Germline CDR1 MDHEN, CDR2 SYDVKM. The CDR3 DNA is TGTGCCAGCAGTCCGATGAGCGAGGGGAATCAGCCCCAGCATTTT. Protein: CASSPMSEGNQPQHF.

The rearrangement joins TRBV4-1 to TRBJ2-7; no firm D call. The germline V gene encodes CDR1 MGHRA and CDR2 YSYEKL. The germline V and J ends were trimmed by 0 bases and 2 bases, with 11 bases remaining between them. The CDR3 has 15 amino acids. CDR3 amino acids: CASSQESPGPYEQYF. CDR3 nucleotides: TGCGCCAGCAGCCAAGAGTCCCCAGGTCCCTACGAGCAGTACTTC.

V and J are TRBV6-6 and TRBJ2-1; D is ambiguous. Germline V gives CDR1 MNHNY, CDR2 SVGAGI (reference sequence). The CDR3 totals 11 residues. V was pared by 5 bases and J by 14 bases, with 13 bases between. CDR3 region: CASSPNSGKFF. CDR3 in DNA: TGTGCCAGCAGTCCTAACTCTGGAAAGTTCTTC.

The chain's CDR3 is CSGKRGGNTEAFF. The CDR3 DNA is TGCAGCGGGAAAAGGGGTGGGAACACTGAAGCTTTCTTT. This chain joins TRBV29-1 and TRBJ1-1, with D maybe TRBD1 (5 bases). Looked up from germline, CDR1 is SQVTM and CDR2 is ANQGSEA. The CDR3 has 13 residues. V lost 7 bases to trimming and J lost 1 base, with 13 bases between them.

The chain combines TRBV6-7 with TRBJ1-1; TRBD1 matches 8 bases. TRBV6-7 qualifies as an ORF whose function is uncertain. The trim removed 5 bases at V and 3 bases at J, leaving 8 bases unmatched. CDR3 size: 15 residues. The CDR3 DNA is TGTGCCAGCAGTCCGGACAGGGCAATGCACACTGAAGCTTTCTTT. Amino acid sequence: CASSPDRAMHTEAFF.

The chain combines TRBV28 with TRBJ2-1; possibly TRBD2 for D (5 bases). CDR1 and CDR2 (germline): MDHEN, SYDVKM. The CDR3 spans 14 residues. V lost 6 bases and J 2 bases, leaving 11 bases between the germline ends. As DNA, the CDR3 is TGTGCCAGCAGCACGGGAAGCCCCTACAATGAGCAGTTCTTC. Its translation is CASSTGSPYNEQFF.

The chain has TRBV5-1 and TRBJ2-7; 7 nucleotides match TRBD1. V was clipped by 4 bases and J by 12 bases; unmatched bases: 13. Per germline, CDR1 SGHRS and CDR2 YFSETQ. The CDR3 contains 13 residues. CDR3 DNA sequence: TGCGCCAGCAGCCCCGGGACAGACTCTCGTCTGTACTTC. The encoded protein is CASSPGTDSRLYF.